A selection of T cell receptor beta chains follows, all from one sample in a study of control samples from healthy donors and cancer patients. This table comes from immunoSEQ multiplex PCR, and its TCRdb copy is limited to in-frame clones, with some not included. This table has 130,000 or so clones, about 90% appearing once. Sequenced: blood. The source of these receptors is a man younger than 30 in good health. The CDR3 runs from the conserved cysteine through the conserved F or W. The D gene is left open where the match is weak. Some rows mark clone size as missing; the rest say once, few, many or name a class of expanded clone.

abundance,d_gene,v_gene,j_gene,CDR3nt,CDR3aa
.,.,TRBV10-3,TRBJ1-2,TGTGCCATCAGTGAATACAGGCACTATGGCTACACCTTC,CAISEYRHYGYTF
.,.,TRBV13,TRBJ1-3,TGTGCCAGCAGTTTGATCTCTGGAAACACCATATATTTT,CASSLISGNTIYF
.,.,TRBV30,TRBJ2-7,TGTGCCTGGAGACAGGGAAGAGGCGAGCAGTACTTC,CAWRQGRGEQYF
.,.,TRBV7-9,TRBJ2-7,TGTGCCAGCAGCCAATCAGGGGAGGAGCAGTACTTC,CASSQSGEEQYF
.,.,TRBV7-9,TRBJ1-6,TGTGCCAGCAGCTTGGGTCAGAATAATTCACCCCTCCACTTT,CASSLGQNNSPLHF
.,TRBD2,TRBV3-1/TRBV3-2,TRBJ2-5,TGTGCCAGCAGACCCAGCGGGGCGGGAGGAGAGACCCAGTACTTC,CASRPSGAGGETQYF
.,.,TRBV7-9,TRBJ2-5,TGTGCCAGCAGCTACCCACGTCTTGGGGTAAACCAAGAGACCCAGTACTTC,CASSYPRLGVNQETQYF
.,.,TRBV24-1,TRBJ2-2,TGTGCCACCAGTGACTCCTCAGAGAGCACCGGGGAGCTGTTTTTT,CATSDSSESTGELFF
once,.,TRBV4-2,TRBJ2-2,TGTGCCAGCAGCCAAGAGGGACGGGGGAAGAGCACCGGGGAGCTGTTTTTT,CASSQEGRGKSTGELFF
few,.,TRBV4-1,TRBJ1-5,TGCGCCAGCAGCCAGCAGAGGTACCCCAATCAGCCCCAGCATTTT,CASSQQRYPNQPQHF
.,TRBD1,TRBV4-1,TRBJ1-1,TGCGCCAGCAGCCAAGTAGGGGGACAGTGGACTGAAGCTTTCTTT,CASSQVGGQWTEAFF
.,.,TRBV7-2,TRBJ2-7,TGTGCCAGCAGCTTCTTCGGGAAACCCTACGAGCAGTACTTC,CASSFFGKPYEQYF